The sequence of this T cell receptor beta chain was determined in a study of early T cells in non-severe SARS-CoV-2 infection. Turning to the study itself: Bulk RNA isolated from unsorted whole blood underwent sequencing; chains were not paired.

A note on this clonotype: At one boundary the junction diverges from the germline segment, which might be a read error.

The CDR3 is 14 amino acids. CDR1 and CDR2 (germline): SEHNR, FQNEAQ (reference sequence). Unique molecular identifiers (one per individual cDNA molecule) were attached. TCRdb processed the 5' RACE reads anew with MiXCR; each CDR3 protein has one entry. The repertoire has fewer than 75,000 distinct CDR3 sequences, 20% to 25% of them found once; the top ten carry more than 15%. The rearrangement links TRBV7-9 to TRBJ1-3; 7 nucleotides match TRBD1. The clonotype comes from an adult who was a healthcare worker with PCR-confirmed SARS-CoV-2 infection or an uninfected control (not recorded which). The source material was whole blood, sampled at baseline. The DNA for the CDR3 is TGTGCCAGCAGACAGGGGTCCTCTGAAAACACCATATATTTT. The encoded protein is CASRQGSSENTIYF.